This entry is about one T cell receptor (beta chain). The sample is drawn from a study of control samples from healthy donors and cancer patients. Clones were read by immunoSEQ multiplex PCR, and TCRdb kept only the in-frame ones, dropping some. The sample has tens of thousands of clones, 94% seen once. Germline assignment: CDR1 MNHEY and CDR2 SVGEGT. This CDR3 contains 13 residues. The V and J ends lost 5 bases and 5 bases, in that order; junction bases with no gene match: 2. This sequence joins TRBV6-2 or TRBV6-3 and TRBJ2-4; 8 positions match TRBD2. The sequence was obtained from a man aged 25-45 years in good health. The source material was blood. The chain's CDR3 is CASSPLAENIQYF. In DNA form, the CDR3 reads TGTGCCAGCAGTCCACTAGCGGAAAACATTCAGTACTTC.